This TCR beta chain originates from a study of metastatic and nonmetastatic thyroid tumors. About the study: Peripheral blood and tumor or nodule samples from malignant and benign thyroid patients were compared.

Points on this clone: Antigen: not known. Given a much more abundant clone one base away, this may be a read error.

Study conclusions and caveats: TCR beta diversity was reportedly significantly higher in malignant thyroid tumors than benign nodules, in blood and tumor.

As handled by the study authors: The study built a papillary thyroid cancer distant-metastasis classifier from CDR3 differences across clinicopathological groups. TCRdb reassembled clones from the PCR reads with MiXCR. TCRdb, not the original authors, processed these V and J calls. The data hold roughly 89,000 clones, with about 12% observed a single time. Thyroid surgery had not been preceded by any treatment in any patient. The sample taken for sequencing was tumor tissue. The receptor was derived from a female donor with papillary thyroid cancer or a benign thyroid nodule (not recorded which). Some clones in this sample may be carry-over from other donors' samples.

The CDR3 coding sequence is TGTGCCAGCAGTTTGGGTGGGGGCGCGAAGACCCAGTACTTC. This gives the protein CASSLGGGAKTQYF. This chain joins TRBV12-3 or TRBV12-4 and TRBJ2-5; perhaps TRBD1 as D (6 bases). The CDR3 consists of 14 residues. The V and J ends lost 3 bases and 6 bases respectively, with 14 bases between them.